This passage covers 10 T cell receptor beta chains from one sample sequenced in a study of blood T cell repertoires in COVID-19. The method was immunoSEQ multiplex PCR; TCRdb's version includes in-frame clones alone and lacks a portion of them. Here the sample spans more than 150,000 clones, less than 85% being singletons. The specimen sequenced was peripheral blood. These TCRs come from a human donor in a cohort sampled during active COVID-19.

DNA of the CDR3: TGCGCCAGCAGCCAAGAGTCCAGGGGGCTTTACGAGCAGTACTTC. Residues: CASSQESRGLYEQYF. The V call is TRBV4-1, the J call TRBJ2-7; 8 bases agree with TRBD1. The CDR3 totals 15 residues. Trimming took 0 bases from V and 4 from J; bases not matched to a gene: 5. In germline, CDR1 is MGHRA, CDR2 YSYEKL.

The gene calls are TRBV6-5 and TRBJ2-1, with D perhaps matching TRBD1 (6 bases). V lost 6 bases to trimming and J lost 7 bases, with 19 bases between them. The germline V gene encodes CDR1 MNHEY and CDR2 SVGAGI. This CDR3 has 15 amino acids. The CDR3 nucleotides read TGTGCCAGCAGAACCGATGGGACAAGGTTTAATGAGCAGTTCTTC. This translates into CASRTDGTRFNEQFF.

This clone was detected a few times. The chain employs TRBV5-1 and TRBJ1-2; D might be TRBD1 (5 bases). The CDR3 extends over 14 amino acids. Germline loops: CDR1 SGHRS, CDR2 YFSETQ. V was cut by 1 base and J by 7 bases, with 14 bases left in between. CDR3 nucleotide sequence: TGCGCCAGCAGCTTGTCGGCAGGGATCAGTGGCTACACCTTC. It codes for CASSLSAGISGYTF.

In its sample, this clone was seen once. The chain couples TRBV2 to TRBJ2-1; 10 bases fit TRBD1. V was clipped by 7 bases and J by 4 bases; unmatched bases: 4. Per germline, CDR1 SNHLY and CDR2 FYNNEI. CDR3 length equals 14 residues. CDR3 protein: CASTPGQGYNEQFF. CDR3 DNA sequence: TGTGCCAGCACCCCGGGACAGGGGTACAATGAGCAGTTCTTC.

The rearrangement links TRBV3-1 (or the pseudogene TRBV3-2) to TRBJ2-6; D is undetermined. Germline V gene data show CDR1 as LGHDT and CDR2 as YNNKEL (reference sequence). CDR3 length: 17 amino acids. V was clipped by 0 bases and J by 4 bases, with 13 bases between them. CDR3 coding DNA: TGTGCCAGCAGCCAAGAGTACAGATCCTGGGGGGCCAACGTCCTGACTTTC. Encoded protein: CASSQEYRSWGANVLTF.

V gene TRBV7-9 combines with J gene TRBJ1-1, with D unresolved. Looked up from germline, CDR1 is SEHNR and CDR2 is FQNEAQ (reference sequence). The CDR3 length is 13 residues. Trimming pared 3 bases from V and 3 bases from J, leaving 8 bases between. The CDR3 sequence: CASSFMEDTEAFF. The CDR3 DNA follows: TGTGCCAGCAGCTTCATGGAGGACACTGAAGCTTTCTTT.

The chain combines TRBV15 with TRBJ2-3, with a possible D match to TRBD2 (5 bases). CDR3 length: 16 amino acids. V shed 1 base and J shed 3 bases, with 14 bases lying between them. CDR1 is LNHNV, CDR2 YYDKDF, per germline (reference sequence). The chain's CDR3 is CATSRGTLQRTDTQYF. The CDR3 nucleotides read TGTGCCACCAGCAGAGGGACTCTTCAAAGGACAGATACGCAGTATTTT.

The V and J genes are TRBV7-6 and TRBJ2-1; 7 bases match TRBD1. Trimming cost V 5 bases and J 1 base; bases outside gene matches: 2. The CDR3 loop spans 14 amino acids. Germline values: CDR1 SGHVS, CDR2 FNYEAQ. The CDR3 nucleotides are TGTGCCAGCAGCCGACAGGGATCCTACAATGAGCAGTTCTTC. Translation gives CASSRQGSYNEQFF.

This chain connects TRBV5-1 to TRBJ1-3; D is perhaps TRBD1 (6 bases). Germline V CDR1 and CDR2: SGHRS, YFSETQ. The CDR3 sequence is 16 residues long. The V end was cut by 0 bases, the J end by 0 bases, with 10 bases between. CDR3 protein: CASSLVQGHSGNTIYF. The CDR3 DNA follows: TGCGCCAGCAGCTTGGTGCAGGGACACTCTGGAAACACCATATATTTT.

The chain links TRBV5-4 to TRBJ1-2; D not certain. V was shortened by 4 bases and J by 1 base, with 14 bases between the two germline ends. The CDR3 has 15 amino acids. The germline gives CDR1 SGHNT, CDR2 YYREEE (reference sequence). The DNA for the CDR3 is TGTGCCAGCAGCGCCCTTGGGGAGGATAACTATGGCTACACCTTC. Protein: CASSALGEDNYGYTF.